Each of the 5 T cell receptor beta chains below was sequenced from the same sample in a study of early T cells in non-severe SARS-CoV-2 infection. TCRdb called the 5' RACE reads again in MiXCR, with one record for every CDR3 protein. The data contain tens of thousands of distinct CDR3 sequences, 12% of them singletons. Sequenced sample: whole blood. These TCRs come from an adult who was a healthcare worker with PCR-confirmed SARS-CoV-2 infection or an uninfected control (not recorded which).

This clonotype was picked up many times. This chain connects TRBV10-3 to TRBJ1-2, with a possible D match to TRBD1 (5 bases). The CDR3 loop spans 15 amino acids. Germline values: CDR1 ENHRY, CDR2 SYGVKD. Trimming removed 6 bases from V and 0 bases from J, with 14 bases in between. CDR3 nucleotides: TGTGCCATCAGGAGACAGATTCGGGCTAACTATGGCTACACCTTC. Translating gives CAIRRQIRANYGYTF.

This clonotype was observed a handful of times. The genes are TRBV7-2 and TRBJ2-7; D is uncertain. The germline V gene encodes CDR1 SGHTA and CDR2 FQGNSA. The length of the CDR3 is 13 residues. V lost 1 base, J lost 2 bases, and 6 bases lay in between. The DNA of the CDR3 is TGTGCCAGCAGCTTAGTGCCGACCTACGAGCAGTACTTC. It codes for CASSLVPTYEQYF.

This clonotype was recorded once. The V gene is TRBV3-1, the J gene TRBJ1-2, with a weak D call TRBD1 (6 bases). V was cut by 1 base and J by 8 bases, with 17 bases left in between. The CDR3 is made up of 15 amino acids. Germline V gene sequence: CDR1 LGHDT, CDR2 YNNKEL (reference sequence). CDR3 sequence: CASSQAGRGASGYTF. The CDR3 DNA reads TGTGCCAGCAGCCAAGCGGGCAGGGGCGCCAGCGGCTACACCTTC.

The chain joins TRBV7-6 to TRBJ2-1; 11 nucleotides match TRBD2. Trimming removed 2 bases from V and 2 bases from J; junction bases left unmatched: 5. Germline-derived CDR1 and CDR2 are SGHVS and FNYEAQ. CDR3 size: 17 residues. The CDR3 DNA reads as TGTGCCAGCAGCTTAAGGTCTAGCGGGGGGCCCTACAATGAGCAGTTCTTC. Protein: CASSLRSSGGPYNEQFF.

This clonotype was counted only a few times. The rearrangement uses TRBV6-5 and TRBJ1-5; TRBD1 might be the D (5 bases). This CDR3 has 14 residues. V was pared by 6 bases and J by 7 bases, with 16 bases between. CDR1 and CDR2 from the germline V gene are MNHEY and SVGAGI. This CDR3 reads CASSTDQGRQPQHF. The CDR3 region has the DNA TGTGCCAGCAGCACAGACCAGGGCCGGCAGCCCCAGCATTTT.